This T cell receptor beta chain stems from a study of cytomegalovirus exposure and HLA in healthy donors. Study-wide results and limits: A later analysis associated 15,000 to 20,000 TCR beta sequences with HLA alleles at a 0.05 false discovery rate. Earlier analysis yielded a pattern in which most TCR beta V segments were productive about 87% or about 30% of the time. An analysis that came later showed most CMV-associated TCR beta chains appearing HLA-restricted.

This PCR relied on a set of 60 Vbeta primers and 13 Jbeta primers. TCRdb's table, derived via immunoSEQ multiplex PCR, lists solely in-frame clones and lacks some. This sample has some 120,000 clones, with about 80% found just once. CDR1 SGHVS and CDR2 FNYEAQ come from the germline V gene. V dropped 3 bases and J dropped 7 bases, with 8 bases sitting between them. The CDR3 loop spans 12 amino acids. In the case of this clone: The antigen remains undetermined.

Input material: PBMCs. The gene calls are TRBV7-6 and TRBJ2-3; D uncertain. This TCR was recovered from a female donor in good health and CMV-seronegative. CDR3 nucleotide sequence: TGTGCCAGCAGCTTCCATAGAAATACGCAGTATTTT. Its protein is CASSFHRNTQYF.